Listed below are T cell receptor beta chains from one sample, sequenced in a study of cytotoxic CD8 clonotypes in ibrutinib-treated CLL. The table came from immunoSEQ multiplex PCR; TCRdb's copy has only in-frame clones and leaves some out. Found here are around 300,000 clones, around four fifths of them singletons; the top ten hold more than 6%. Source: PBMCs, taken before ibrutinib treatment. Receptor source: a human donor with chronic lymphocytic leukemia. Both conserved end residues are part of each CDR3. The D gene is left open where the match is weak. Rows give clone size only sometimes, using once, few, many, or a class for an expanded clone.

TRBD1	TRBJ1-2	few	TRBV2	TGTGCCAGCAGTGAACTCGGGACAGGAGGAATCGGCTACACCTTC	CASSELGTGGIGYTF
TRBD2	TRBJ2-1	.	TRBV13	TGTGCCAGCAGCCCAGAGCGACTAGCTTCCTACAATGAGCAGTTCTTC	CASSPERLASYNEQFF
TRBD2	TRBJ2-7	.	TRBV27	TGTGCCAGCAGTCCGGGGCGGGGGACCTACGAGCAGTACTTC	CASSPGRGTYEQYF
.	TRBJ1-1	.	TRBV30	TGTGCCTGGGCCCGACAGGTAAACACTGAAGCTTTCTTT	CAWARQVNTEAFF
.	TRBJ1-2	few	TRBV7-2	TGTGCCAGCAGCTTAGGGGCCGGCTACACCTTC	CASSLGAGYTF
.	TRBJ1-1	.	TRBV5-1	TGCGCCAGCAGTTGGGTGGGGAACACTGAAGCTTTCTTT	CASSWVGNTEAFF
.	TRBJ2-2	.	TRBV4-1	TGCGCCAGCAGCCAAGCGGGGGACTCCCGGAACACCGGGGAGCTGTTTTTT	CASSQAGDSRNTGELFF
TRBD2	TRBJ2-3	.	TRBV12-5	TGTGCTAGTGGTTTGCCACGGACTAGCGGGAGTCAAGATACGCAGTATTTT	CASGLPRTSGSQDTQYF
.	TRBJ1-1	once	TRBV4-1	TGCGCCAGCAGCCTGGGTTTCACTGAAGCTTTCTTT	CASSLGFTEAFF
.	TRBJ1-2	.	TRBV5-5	TGTGCCAGCAGCTCCAGACGGGGCTACACCTTC	CASSSRRGYTF
.	TRBJ1-2	.	TRBV2	TGTGCCAGCACCGATAGGTGGGGGGGTAACTATGGCTACACCTTC	CASTDRWGGNYGYTF
.	TRBJ2-5	.	TRBV5-1	TGCGCCAGCAACGTTGGTGTGGACGAGACCCAGTACTTC	CASNVGVDETQYF
.	TRBJ2-7	few	TRBV5-1	TGCGCCAGCAGCTTGTCCGGGGACGGATCCTACGAGCAGTACTTC	CASSLSGDGSYEQYF
.	TRBJ2-7	.	TRBV10-2	TGCGCCAGCAGTAGCCGGGCGCCCCCAAGCTACGAGCAGTACTTC	CASSSRAPPSYEQYF
TRBD2	TRBJ2-1	.	TRBV6-6	TGTGCCAGCACCAGACTAGCGGGCCCCTACAATGAGCAGTTCTTC	CASTRLAGPYNEQFF
.	TRBJ2-2	.	TRBV11-3	TGTGCCAGCAGCTTGGGCGGCGACACCGGGGAGCTGTTTTTT	CASSLGGDTGELFF
TRBD2	TRBJ2-1	few	TRBV28	TGTGCCAGCAGTAGCCTAGCGGGACCTAACAATGAGCAGTTCTTC	CASSSLAGPNNEQFF
.	TRBJ1-2	.	TRBV5-6	TGTGCCAGCAGCCGCCGGGGGGGCGATGGCTACACCTTC	CASSRRGGDGYTF
.	TRBJ2-3	.	TRBV5-1	TGCGCCAGCAGCTTACTCGCGGGACGTAGCACAGATACGCAGTATTTT	CASSLLAGRSTDTQYF
.	TRBJ1-1	few	TRBV5-4	TGTGCCAGCAGTCTAATGAAGACTGAAGCTTTCTTT	CASSLMKTEAFF
.	TRBJ2-6	.	TRBV7-8	TGTGCCAGCAGCTCCGTTGGGGGCCCTGGGGCCAACGTCCTGACTTTC	CASSSVGGPGANVLTF
TRBD1	TRBJ2-4	.	TRBV11-3	TGTGCCAGCAGCTCGGGACAGGCTGAAAACATTCAGTACTTC	CASSSGQAENIQYF
.	TRBJ1-1	.	TRBV27	TGTGCCAGCAGTCTAGGTTATGGGGGTCGAACTGAAGCTTTCTTT	CASSLGYGGRTEAFF
.	TRBJ2-7	.	TRBV28	TGTGCCAGCAGTTTCCAGAACTACGAGCAGTACTTC	CASSFQNYEQYF
.	TRBJ2-1	.	TRBV6-1	TGTGCCAGCAGTGAAGGGCTCGCCAATGAGCAGTTCTTC	CASSEGLANEQFF
.	TRBJ2-2	.	TRBV6-5	TGTGCCAGCAGTTACGAAACCGGGGAGCTGTTTTTT	CASSYETGELFF
.	TRBJ2-5	.	TRBV7-9	TGTGCCAGCAGCTTAGACGTCCAAGAGACCCAGTACTTC	CASSLDVQETQYF
.	TRBJ2-2	.	TRBV5-1	TGCGCCAGCACCCGGACAGCGAACACCGGGGAGCTGTTTTTT	CASTRTANTGELFF
.	TRBJ1-2	.	TRBV28	TGTGCCAGCAGTTTAGTACAGGGAGTTAACTATGGCTACACCTTC	CASSLVQGVNYGYTF
.	TRBJ2-1	.	TRBV12-2	TGTGCAAGTCGCACAGAACACTCGGGACTAGCGGAATCCTACAATGAGCAGTTCTTC	CASRTEHSGLAESYNEQFF
.	TRBJ1-1	.	TRBV9	TGTGCCAGCAGCGTAGTTATGGGGGCGACCACTGAAGCTTTCTTT	CASSVVMGATTEAFF
.	TRBJ2-7	.	TRBV15	TGTGCCACCAGCAGAGATCTCGGGACAACATACTTC	CATSRDLGTTYF
.	TRBJ2-3	.	TRBV5-1	TGCGCCAGCAGCCCCATCGGGGGCCCGAGAAGCACAGATACGCAGTATTTT	CASSPIGGPRSTDTQYF
TRBD1	TRBJ2-1	.	TRBV18	TGTGCCAGCTCACCACCTAATTGGGGACAGTACAATGAGCAGTTCTTC	CASSPPNWGQYNEQFF
.	TRBJ2-3	.	TRBV12-5	TGTGCTAGTGGTTCGGGGGACAGTCCGTACACAGATACGCAGTATTTT	CASGSGDSPYTDTQYF
.	TRBJ2-7	.	TRBV7-3	TGTGCCAGCAGCTTAGGCCCCGGCGGACTTGGGAACTACGAGCAGTACTTC	CASSLGPGGLGNYEQYF
TRBD1	TRBJ1-1	.	TRBV18	TGTGCCAGCTCCTCGGGACAGGGAGGCACTGAAGCTTTCTTT	CASSSGQGGTEAFF
.	TRBJ2-7	.	TRBV11-1	TGTGCCAGCAGCCCTTTCGCGGACTCCTACGAGCAGTACTTC	CASSPFADSYEQYF
TRBD1	TRBJ1-3	.	TRBV13	TGTGCCAGCAAAAGGGGGCTTGCTGGAAACACCATATATTTT	CASKRGLAGNTIYF
TRBD1	TRBJ1-6	.	TRBV4-1	TGCGCCAGCAGTCTAAAGGGTGGGACAGGGAAGAATTCACCCCTCCACTTT	CASSLKGGTGKNSPLHF
.	TRBJ1-5	.	TRBV28	TGTGCCAGCAGAACCCCGGGACTTGGCAATCAGCCCCAGCATTTT	CASRTPGLGNQPQHF
.	TRBJ1-3	.	TRBV28	TGTGCCAGCAGTTTTCGGACAGAAGGAAACACCATATATTTT	CASSFRTEGNTIYF
.	TRBJ2-7	.	TRBV27	TGTGCCAGCAGTTTGGTAGCGCAATCCTACGAGCAGTACTTC	CASSLVAQSYEQYF
.	TRBJ2-5	.	TRBV4-2	TGTGCCAGCAGCCAAGTCTCCGGGGAGACCCAGTACTTC	CASSQVSGETQYF
TRBD2	TRBJ2-7	.	TRBV27	TGTGCCAGCAGTTTAACGTCTAGCGGGATCTACGAGCAGTACTTC	CASSLTSSGIYEQYF
.	TRBJ1-2	few	TRBV25-1	TGTGCCAGCAGTGAATATGGGGGGAGCGGCTACACCTTC	CASSEYGGSGYTF
TRBD2	TRBJ2-7	.	TRBV5-1	TGCGCCAGCAGCTTGGGACTAGCGGGAGAAATGGGGCACTACGAGCAGTACTTC	CASSLGLAGEMGHYEQYF
.	TRBJ2-1	.	TRBV18	TGTGCCAGCTCATCGGACTGGACCTTCGGTGAGCAGTTCTTC	CASSSDWTFGEQFF
.	TRBJ1-2	.	TRBV29-1	TGCAGCGTTGGCGGGACCTCCGGCTACACCTTC	CSVGGTSGYTF
.	TRBJ1-2	.	TRBV15	TGTGCCACCAGCTTAGGGCCGTGGGACGGGGGCTACACCTTC	CATSLGPWDGGYTF
TRBD2	TRBJ2-4	.	TRBV5-1	TGCGCCAGCAGCTTCCTCTGGCGGGGAGGGCCAGCCAAAAACATTCAGTACTTC	CASSFLWRGGPAKNIQYF
.	TRBJ2-5	.	TRBV18	TGTGCCAGCTCACCGACGGGGATGGCGGGCATAATAGGAGAGACCCAGTACTTC	CASSPTGMAGIIGETQYF
TRBD2	TRBJ2-3	.	TRBV11-3	TGTGCCAGCAGCCAGGGACTAGCGGGAGAAAGGCATACGCAGTATTTT	CASSQGLAGERHTQYF
.	TRBJ1-1	.	TRBV7-3	TGTGCCAGCAGGGACACCGTGAACACTGAAGCTTTCTTT	CASRDTVNTEAFF
.	TRBJ2-1	few	TRBV7-2	TGTGCCAGCAGCTTAGCGGTCAGTCCCTCCTACAATGAGCAGTTCTTC	CASSLAVSPSYNEQFF
.	TRBJ2-3	.	TRBV7-2	TGTGCCAGCAGCTACGTAGCCACAGATACGCAGTATTTT	CASSYVATDTQYF
TRBD2	TRBJ2-1	.	TRBV11-2	TGTGCCAGCAGTCGACTAGCGGTCACTTACAATGAGCAGTTCTTC	CASSRLAVTYNEQFF
.	TRBJ1-1	.	TRBV9	TGTGCCAGCAGCTCCGGGGCGAACACTGAAGCTTTCTTT	CASSSGANTEAFF
.	TRBJ1-1	once	TRBV6-5	TGTGCCAGCAGTCGTACGGCGGATGAAGCTTTCTTT	CASSRTADEAFF